These 10 T cell receptor beta chains originate from one sample sequenced in a study of regulatory T cells in long-lasting Graves disease. Stated time point: newly diagnosed GD, antithyroid drugs for less than 3 months. PBMCs provided the RNA from which the TCR library was made. Investigators prepared the TCR beta libraries by applying iRepertoire HTBI primers and Arm-PCR of CDR3 regions. TCRdb re-called the multiplex PCR reads through MiXCR, storing one row per CDR3 protein. The sample shows 540,000 or so distinct CDR3 sequences, about 14% of them seen only once. This sample was shared with a second study, whose subject was T cells in Graves' hyperthyroidism and ophthalmopathy.

The sample in question was peripheral blood mononuclear cells (PBMCs), obtained at new diagnosis, from a patient treated with antithyroid drugs. The receptors stem from a man younger than 45 with Graves disease.

The J gene is TRBJ2-5, the V gene TRBV20-1; 9 bases are a match to TRBD1. V lost 5 bases, J lost 4 bases, and 11 bases stayed unmatched. CDR3 length: 15 residues. Per the germline V gene, CDR1 is DFQATT and CDR2 is SNEGSKA (reference sequence). The CDR3 nucleotides read TGCAGTGCTCGGCAGGACAGGGGAAGGGGAGAGACCCAGTACTTC. Translated, it gives CSARQDRGRGETQYF.

This clonotype was counted only a few times. The genes are TRBV4-1 and TRBJ2-3; either TRBD1 or TRBD2 may supply D (7 bases each). Trimming took off 0 bases at V and 3 bases at J, with 22 bases between the two ends. This CDR3 spans 19 amino acids. In germline, CDR1 is MGHRA, CDR2 YSYEKL. The CDR3 DNA reads TGCGCCAGCAGCCAAGATATCCCCCGGGCAGGGGGGGGGACAGATACGCAGTATTTT. Amino acids: CASSQDIPRAGGGTDTQYF.

This clonotype appeared many times. The chain carries TRBV28 and TRBJ2-1; D may be TRBD1 or TRBD2 (5 bases each). The CDR3 has 17 amino acids. The V gene's germline CDR1 is MDHEN and CDR2 SYDVKM. Deletions cut 7 bases from V and 6 bases from J, with 25 bases between. The CDR3 loop is CASIAPGRPFLSNEQFF. In nucleotides, the CDR3 is TGTGCCAGCATCGCACCGGGACGCCCATTTCTTTCCAATGAGCAGTTCTTC.

Note on this clonotype: This may stem from a read error, because a much larger clone lies one nucleotide away. The chain links TRBV20-1 to TRBJ2-1; 12 bases line up with TRBD2. The CDR3 runs 15 residues. V was clipped by 6 bases and J by 8 bases; unmatched bases: 11. From germline, CDR1 is DFQATT and CDR2 SNEGSKA (reference sequence). The CDR3 region has the DNA TGCAGTGCCGACCCCGCGACTAGCGGGAGTGATGAGCAGTTCTTC. Translation: CSADPATSGSDEQFF.

There are many counts of this clonotype. The rearrangement joins TRBV20-1 to TRBJ2-5; D may be TRBD2 (7 bases). From germline, CDR1 is DFQATT and CDR2 SNEGSKA (reference sequence). The CDR3 covers 13 residues. V shed 0 bases and J shed 5 bases, with 10 bases lying between them. In DNA, the CDR3 is TGCAGTGCTAGAGATTCGGGGGGCGAGACCCAGTACTTC. Translating it yields CSARDSGGETQYF.

This clonotype was counted at least ten times. The V and J genes are TRBV27 and TRBJ1-6; no clear D. V was trimmed by 3 bases and J by 14 bases, leaving 14 bases between them. CDR3 length equals 13 residues. Germline values: CDR1 MNHEY, CDR2 SMNVEV (reference sequence). The CDR3 DNA follows: TGTGCCAGCAGTTTTACGGGGTATCAGGCCCTCCACTTT. It is translated as CASSFTGYQALHF.

Note on this clonotype: A much larger clone sits a single nucleotide away, making a read error possible. The chain couples TRBV30 to TRBJ2-7; the D call may be TRBD1 or TRBD2 (5 bases each). In germline, CDR1 is GTSNPN, CDR2 SVGIG (reference sequence). The germline V and J ends were trimmed by 0 bases and 6 bases, with 6 bases remaining between them. The CDR3 extends over 11 amino acids. The chain's CDR3 is CAWSVGGEQYF. The CDR3 DNA is TGTGCCTGGAGTGTTGGGGGCGAGCAGTACTTC.

In this sample, this clonotype turned up a few times. The J gene is TRBJ2-1, the V gene TRBV5-1, with 8 bases aligning to TRBD2. The V gene's germline CDR1 is SGHRS and CDR2 YFSETQ. J lost 4 bases, V lost 0 bases, and 9 bases had no gene match. This CDR3 spans 17 amino acids. This chain's CDR3 is CASSLVGLAGAYNEQFF. The CDR3 DNA is TGCGCCAGCAGCTTGGTGGGTCTAGCGGGCGCGTACAATGAGCAGTTCTTC.

This clonotype has a count of ten or more. This chain uses TRBV7-9 with TRBJ1-1, with D possibly matching TRBD1 (6 bases). The CDR3 totals 14 residues. V was clipped by 9 bases and J by 6 bases, with 20 bases between them. Germline CDR1 is SEHNR and CDR2 is FQNEAQ (reference sequence). CDR3 nucleotides: TGTGCCAGTGGAGGTCGGGGGCACTACGCTGAAGCTTTCTTT. As protein: CASGGRGHYAEAFF.

Only a few counts were recorded for this clonotype. This chain connects TRBV6-1 to TRBJ2-1; the match to TRBD2 covers 7 bases. Trimming at V came to 7 bases and at J to 2 bases, leaving 8 bases not matched to a gene. The germline gives CDR1 MNHNS, CDR2 SASEGT. There are 15 residues in the CDR3. The CDR3 region is CASTTKRGTYNEQFF. CDR3 nucleotide sequence: TGTGCCAGCACCACAAAGCGGGGTACCTACAATGAGCAGTTCTTC.